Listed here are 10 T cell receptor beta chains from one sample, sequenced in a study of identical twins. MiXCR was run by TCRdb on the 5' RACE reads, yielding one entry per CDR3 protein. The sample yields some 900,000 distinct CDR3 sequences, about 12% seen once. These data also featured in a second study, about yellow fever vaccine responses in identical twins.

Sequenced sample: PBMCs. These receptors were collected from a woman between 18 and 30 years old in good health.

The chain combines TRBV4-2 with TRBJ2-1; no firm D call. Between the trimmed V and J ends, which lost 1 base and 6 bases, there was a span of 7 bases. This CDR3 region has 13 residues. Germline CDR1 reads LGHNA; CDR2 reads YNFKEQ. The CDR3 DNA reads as TGTGCCAGCAGCCAAGGAGGATTCAATGAGCAGTTCTTC. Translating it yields CASSQGGFNEQFF.

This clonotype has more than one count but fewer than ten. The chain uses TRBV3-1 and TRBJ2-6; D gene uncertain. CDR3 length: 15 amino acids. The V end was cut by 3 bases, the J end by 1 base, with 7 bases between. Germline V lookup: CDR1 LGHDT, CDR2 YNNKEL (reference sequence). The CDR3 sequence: CASSHLGSGANVLTF. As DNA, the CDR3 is TGTGCCAGCAGCCATCTGGGATCTGGGGCCAACGTCCTGACTTTC. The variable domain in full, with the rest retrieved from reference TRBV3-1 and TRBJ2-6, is DTAVSQTPKYLVTQMGNDKSIKCEQNLGHDTMYWYKQDSKKFLKIMFSYNNKELIINETVPNRFSPKSPDKAHLNLHINSLELGDSAVYFCASSHLGSGANVLTFGAGSRLTVL.

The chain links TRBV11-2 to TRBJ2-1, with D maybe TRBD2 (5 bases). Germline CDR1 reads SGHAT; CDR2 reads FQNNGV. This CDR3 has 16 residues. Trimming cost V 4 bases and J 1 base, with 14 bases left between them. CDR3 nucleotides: TGTGCCAGCAGCTCCGGTACTAGGTTGTCCTACAATGAGCAGTTCTTC. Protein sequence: CASSSGTRLSYNEQFF.

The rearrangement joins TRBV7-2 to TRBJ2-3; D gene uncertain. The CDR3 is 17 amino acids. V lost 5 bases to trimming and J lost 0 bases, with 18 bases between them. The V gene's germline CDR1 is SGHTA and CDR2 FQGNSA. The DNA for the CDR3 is TGTGCCAGCAGCCATCCTTCGACACGGCCTAGCACAGATACGCAGTATTTT. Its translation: CASSHPSTRPSTDTQYF.

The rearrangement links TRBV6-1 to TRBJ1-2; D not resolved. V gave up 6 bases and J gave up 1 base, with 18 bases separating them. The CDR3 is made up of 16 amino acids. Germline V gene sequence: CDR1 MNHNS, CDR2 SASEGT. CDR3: CASSAPDPNLNYGYTF. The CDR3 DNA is TGTGCCAGCAGCGCCCCGGACCCCAACCTTAACTATGGCTACACCTTC.

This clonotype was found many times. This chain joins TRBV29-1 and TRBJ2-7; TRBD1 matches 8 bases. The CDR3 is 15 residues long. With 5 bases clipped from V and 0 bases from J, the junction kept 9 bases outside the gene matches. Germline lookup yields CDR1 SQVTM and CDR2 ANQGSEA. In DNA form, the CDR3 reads TGCAGCGTTCTCCTTGGGACAGGCAGCTCCTACGAGCAGTACTTC. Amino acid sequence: CSVLLGTGSSYEQYF.

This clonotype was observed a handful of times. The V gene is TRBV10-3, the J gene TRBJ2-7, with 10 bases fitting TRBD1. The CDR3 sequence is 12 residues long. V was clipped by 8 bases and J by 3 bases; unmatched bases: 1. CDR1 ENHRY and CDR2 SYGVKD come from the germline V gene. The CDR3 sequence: CAIGTGVYEQYF. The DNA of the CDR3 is TGTGCCATCGGGACAGGGGTCTACGAGCAGTACTTC.

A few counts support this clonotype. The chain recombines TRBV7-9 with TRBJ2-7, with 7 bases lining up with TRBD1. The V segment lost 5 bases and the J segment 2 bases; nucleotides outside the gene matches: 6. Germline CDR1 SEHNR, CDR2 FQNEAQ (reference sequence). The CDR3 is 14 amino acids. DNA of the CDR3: TGTGCCAGCAGCCACCGGGACAGTCCCTACGAGCAGTACTTC. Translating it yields CASSHRDSPYEQYF.

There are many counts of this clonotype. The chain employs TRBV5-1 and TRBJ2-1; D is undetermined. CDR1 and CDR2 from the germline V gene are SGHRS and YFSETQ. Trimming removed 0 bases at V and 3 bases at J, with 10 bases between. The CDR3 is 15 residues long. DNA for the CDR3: TGCGCCAGCAGCTTGGGGCCGGGCCTCTACAATGAGCAGTTCTTC. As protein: CASSLGPGLYNEQFF.

The CDR3 spells CASSLELGAGELFF. DNA for the CDR3: TGTGCCAGCAGCTTAGAACTGGGCGCCGGGGAGCTGTTTTTT. The chain has TRBV7-9 and TRBJ2-2, with D unresolved. From germline, CDR1 is SEHNR and CDR2 FQNEAQ (reference sequence). Trimming removed 1 base from V and 6 bases from J, with 9 bases in between. The CDR3 length is 14 residues. Complete variable domain (other parts from reference TRBV7-9 and TRBJ2-2): DTGVSQNPRHKITKRGQNVTFRCDPISEHNRLYWYRQTLGQGPEFLTYFQNEAQLEKSRLLSDRFSAERPKGSFSTLEIQRTEQGDSAMYLCASSLELGAGELFFGEGSRLTVL.